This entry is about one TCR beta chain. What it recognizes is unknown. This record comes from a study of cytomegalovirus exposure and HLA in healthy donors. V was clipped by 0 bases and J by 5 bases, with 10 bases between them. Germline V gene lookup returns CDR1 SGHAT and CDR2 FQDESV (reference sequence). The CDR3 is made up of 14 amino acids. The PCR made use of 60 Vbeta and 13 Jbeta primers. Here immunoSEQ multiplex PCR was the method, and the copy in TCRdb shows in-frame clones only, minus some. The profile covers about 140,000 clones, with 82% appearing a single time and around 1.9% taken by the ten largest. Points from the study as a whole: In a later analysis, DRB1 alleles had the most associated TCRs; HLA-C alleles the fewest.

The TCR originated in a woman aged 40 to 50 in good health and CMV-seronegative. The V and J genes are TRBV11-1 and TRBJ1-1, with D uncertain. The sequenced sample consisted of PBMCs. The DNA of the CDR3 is TGTGCCAGCAGCTTAGCCTCGAGCGGAACTGAAGCTTTCTTT. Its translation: CASSLASSGTEAFF.